One and the same sample provided the 32 T cell receptor beta chains below, sequenced in a study of T cell responses to AZD1222 COVID-19 vaccine. Data came from immunoSEQ multiplex PCR; TCRdb stores just in-frame clones and leaves some out. The sample carries around 160,000 clones, 89% recorded once. The material was peripheral blood, obtained on day 0 of AZD1222 vaccination. The receptors were sampled from an adult in good health.

For the CDR3, the DNA is TGTGCCAGCAGTTTAACCGGGAGGGCAATGAAGGAAAAACTGTTTTTT. Translation gives CASSLTGRAMKEKLFF. The V call is TRBV27, the J call TRBJ1-4; D unclear. Trimming left V 2 bases short and J 8 bases short, with 18 bases between. There are 16 residues in the CDR3. The germline V gene has CDR1 MNHEY and CDR2 SMNVEV (reference sequence).

The chain joins TRBV28 to TRBJ1-1; D gene ambiguous. Germline CDR1 is MDHEN and CDR2 is SYDVKM. Between the trimmed V and J ends, which lost 3 bases and 0 bases, there was a span of 8 bases. The CDR3 is made up of 14 amino acids. DNA of the CDR3: TGTGCCAGCAGTTTTGACGGGGTGAACACTGAAGCTTTCTTT. This encodes CASSFDGVNTEAFF.

As DNA, the CDR3 is TGTGCCAGCACCCCTGGGGGCAGGGCACCTATTAACTATGGCTACACCTTC. It is translated as CASTPGGRAPINYGYTF. This sequence joins TRBV7-2 and TRBJ1-2; D possibly corresponds to TRBD1 (6 bases). Germline V CDR1 and CDR2: SGHTA, FQGNSA. CDR3 length: 17 residues. The V end lost 7 bases, the J end lost 1 base, and 22 bases lay between the germline ends.

The V call is TRBV4-1, the J call TRBJ1-2, with 11 bases that match TRBD1. The CDR3 runs to 17 residues. Germline CDR1 MGHRA, CDR2 YSYEKL. J was trimmed by 4 bases and V by 4 bases; bases with no gene match: 11. This CDR3 reads CASSPIGDRGVRYGYTF. The CDR3 nucleotides are TGCGCCAGCAGCCCCATCGGGGACAGGGGGGTTCGCTATGGCTACACCTTC.

This chain connects TRBV2 to TRBJ1-5, with D possibly TRBD1 on 6 matching bases. CDR1 is SNHLY, CDR2 FYNNEI, per germline. The CDR3 has 15 residues. The germline V and J ends were trimmed by 1 base and 9 bases, with 16 bases remaining between them. CDR3: CASSEGTVRRGPQHF. In nucleotides, the CDR3 is TGTGCCAGCAGTGAAGGGACAGTTCGTCGGGGGCCCCAGCATTTT.

This clone came up once. The chain couples TRBV20-1 to TRBJ1-2, with unresolved D. This CDR3 region has 11 residues. V gave up 8 bases and J gave up 2 bases, with 9 bases separating them. Germline loops: CDR1 DFQATT, CDR2 SNEGSKA (reference sequence). CDR3 sequence (DNA): TGCAGTCGCCGGGTGAACTATGGCTACACCTTC. Translated: CSRRVNYGYTF.

V usage is TRBV4-3 and J usage is TRBJ1-1; the D gene is possibly TRBD1 (5 bases). The length of the CDR3 is 15 residues. The germline V gene encodes CDR1 LGHNA and CDR2 YSLEER. Trimming cost V 0 bases and J 4 bases, with 12 bases left between them. The CDR3 DNA reads as TGCGCCAGCAGCCAAGATTTTAATGGGGGCACTGAAGCTTTCTTT. This gives the protein CASSQDFNGGTEAFF.

The chain recombines TRBV9 with TRBJ2-5; the D is unclear. There are 15 residues in the CDR3. CDR1 is SGDLS, CDR2 YYNGEE, per germline. V lost 0 bases and J 5 bases, leaving 14 bases between the germline ends. CDR3 residues: CASSVGAVDGETQYF. In DNA form, the CDR3 reads TGTGCCAGCAGCGTAGGGGCTGTCGATGGGGAGACCCAGTACTTC.

This chain connects TRBV21-1 to TRBJ1-5; the table gives TRBD1 as D, unverified against the DNA. TRBV21-1 counts as a pseudogene. This CDR3 comprises 15 residues. As DNA, the CDR3 is TGTGCCAGCAGCAAAGGAGGGGGCGGCAATCAGCCCCAGCATTTT. Its translation is CASSKGGGGNQPQHF.

This sequence joins TRBV15 and TRBJ1-4; unclear D gene. Germline assignment: CDR1 LNHNV and CDR2 YYDKDF (reference sequence). CDR3 length equals 18 residues. Trimming took off 4 bases at V and 0 bases at J, with 18 bases between the two ends. The CDR3 sequence: CATSNARVGFATNEKLFF. Written as DNA, the CDR3 is TGTGCCACCAGCAACGCCCGGGTGGGATTCGCAACTAATGAAAAACTGTTTTTT.

This clone came up once. The genes are TRBV7-2 and TRBJ2-7; 7 bases line up with TRBD1. CDR1 is SGHTA and CDR2 is FQGNSA in the germline V gene. CDR3 size: 15 residues. After removal of 3 bases from V and 3 bases from J, the junction contained 8 bases not matched to a gene. CDR3: CASSFTGTAFYEQYF. DNA of the CDR3: TGTGCCAGCAGCTTCACCGGGACAGCTTTCTACGAGCAGTACTTC. The full variable domain, rest sourced from reference TRBV7-2 and TRBJ2-7, is GAGVSQSPSNKVTEKGKDVELRCDPISGHTALYWYRQSLGQGLEFLIYFQGNSAPDKSGLPSDRFSAERTGGSVSTLTIQRTQQEDSAVYLCASSFTGTAFYEQYFGPGTRLTVT.

The V and J genes are TRBV14 and TRBJ1-2; D is ambiguous. There are 16 residues in the CDR3. V dropped 4 bases and J dropped 0 bases, with 15 bases sitting between them. Germline V gene data show CDR1 as SGHDN and CDR2 as FVKESK. CDR3 bases: TGTGCCAGCAGCCCGATCATGGGCTCTTCTAACTATGGCTACACCTTC. It yields the protein CASSPIMGSSNYGYTF. The full variable domain, completed using reference TRBV14 and TRBJ1-2, is EAGVTQFPSHSVIEKGQTVTLRCDPISGHDNLYWYRRVMGKEIKFLLHFVKESKQDESGMPNNRFLAERTGGTYSTLKVQPAELEDSGVYFCASSPIMGSSNYGYTFGSGTRLTVV.

This chain links TRBV7-8 with TRBJ2-5; 8 bases are a match to TRBD2. Germline assignment: CDR1 SGHVS and CDR2 FQNEAQ. CDR3 length: 13 residues. The trim removed 5 bases at V and 5 bases at J, leaving 4 bases unmatched. CDR3 region: CASSRAGDETQYF. The CDR3 region has the DNA TGTGCCAGCAGCCGAGCGGGAGATGAGACCCAGTACTTC.

For the CDR3, the DNA is TGTGCCAGCAGCCCAGGGGGGCTAGCGGGAGAAGGGGAGCAGTACTTC. It encodes CASSPGGLAGEGEQYF. The chain carries TRBV7-9 and TRBJ2-7; 10 bases fit TRBD2. Germline V gene lookup returns CDR1 SEHNR and CDR2 FQNEAQ (reference sequence). CDR3 length: 16 residues. V shed 5 bases, J shed 7 bases, and the junction held 14 bases outside the gene matches.

The chain recombines TRBV7-2 with TRBJ1-2, with TRBD1 matching 7 bases. With 4 bases clipped from V and 8 bases from J, the junction kept 7 bases outside the gene matches. Germline assignment: CDR1 SGHTA and CDR2 FQGNSA. The CDR3 spans 13 residues. DNA for the CDR3: TGTGCCAGCAGCTGGAACAGGGGCAGCGGCTACACCTTC. Translation: CASSWNRGSGYTF.

The genes are TRBV5-1 and TRBJ2-7, with TRBD1 matching 8 bases. V shed 0 bases, J shed 2 bases, and the junction held 19 bases outside the gene matches. CDR3 length: 20 residues. Germline V CDR1 and CDR2: SGHRS, YFSETQ. CDR3 coding DNA: TGCGCCAGCAGCTTGGCGCTCCGGACAGGGCTCCTCGACGTCCCCTACGAGCAGTACTTC. This gives the protein CASSLALRTGLLDVPYEQYF.

The chain joins TRBV7-2 to TRBJ2-5; 11 nucleotides agree with TRBD2. The CDR3 contains 16 residues. The junction had 4 bases not matched to a gene; V was cut back by 0 bases and J by 4 bases. The germline gives CDR1 SGHTA, CDR2 FQGNSA. DNA of the CDR3: TGTGCCAGCAGCTTAGCTTCACTAGCGGGAGCAGAGACCCAGTACTTC. Amino acid sequence: CASSLASLAGAETQYF.

The J gene is TRBJ2-3, the V gene TRBV7-2; perhaps TRBD1 as D (5 bases). Germline V lookup: CDR1 SGHTA, CDR2 FQGNSA. V lost 2 bases, J lost 4 bases, and 7 bases lay in between. This CDR3 comprises 13 residues. The CDR3: CASSLQGADTQYF. As DNA, the CDR3 is TGTGCCAGCAGCTTACAAGGGGCAGATACGCAGTATTTT.

The chain uses TRBV28 and TRBJ1-2; D unresolved. The CDR3 extends over 11 amino acids. CDR1 MDHEN and CDR2 SYDVKM come from the germline V gene. Between the trimmed V and J ends, which lost 8 bases and 4 bases, there was a span of 8 bases. CDR3 protein: CASSPTYGYTF. The CDR3 DNA sequence: TGTGCCAGCTCCCCCACCTATGGCTACACCTTC.

Concerning this clone itself: This sample also contains other DNA sequences that code for the same CDR3. This chain links TRBV27 with TRBJ2-7; D perhaps matches TRBD1 (5 bases). In germline, CDR1 is MNHEY, CDR2 SMNVEV (reference sequence). V was clipped by 6 bases and J by 4 bases, with 16 bases between them. This CDR3 has 14 amino acids. This chain's CDR3 is CASSRQGSGYEQYF. CDR3 coding DNA: TGTGCCAGCAGCCGCCAGGGCTCCGGGTACGAGCAGTACTTC.

V and J are TRBV28 and TRBJ1-1; no firm D call. The V and J ends lost 2 bases and 7 bases respectively, with 17 bases between them. Per germline, CDR1 MDHEN and CDR2 SYDVKM. The CDR3 is 15 amino acids. CDR3 nucleotide sequence: TGTGCCAGCAGTTTAAGGAATGGGCCCTATGGTGAAGCTTTCTTT. It is translated as CASSLRNGPYGEAFF.

This chain links TRBV27 with TRBJ2-2; D is perhaps TRBD2 (6 bases). V gave up 5 bases and J gave up 4 bases, with 20 bases separating them. In germline, CDR1 is MNHEY, CDR2 SMNVEV (reference sequence). The CDR3 totals 17 residues. The CDR3 nucleotides are TGTGCCAGCAGTCACTTGGGGGGAGTTGCTAGCACCGGGGAGCTGTTTTTT. Translating it yields CASSHLGGVASTGELFF.

The chain carries TRBV30 and TRBJ1-3; 7 bases fit TRBD1. The CDR3 sequence is 13 residues long. V was clipped by 3 bases and J by 5 bases; unmatched bases: 4. Germline V gives CDR1 GTSNPN, CDR2 SVGIG (reference sequence). This CDR3 reads CAWSRQGRNTIYF. Here the CDR3 DNA reads TGTGCCTGGAGCAGACAGGGAAGAAACACCATATATTTT.

The V and J genes are TRBV28 and TRBJ1-1, with a weak D call TRBD1 (5 bases). CDR3 length: 14 amino acids. Per germline, CDR1 MDHEN and CDR2 SYDVKM. V was trimmed by 8 bases and J by 4 bases, leaving 17 bases between them. The CDR3 region is CASWRVGAGTEAFF. CDR3 DNA: TGTGCCAGCTGGAGGGTTGGGGCCGGCACTGAAGCTTTCTTT.

This chain connects TRBV7-9 to TRBJ1-1; TRBD1 might be the D (6 bases). The CDR3 has 15 residues. V lost 3 bases and J 0 bases, leaving 11 bases between the germline ends. CDR1 and CDR2 (germline): SEHNR, FQNEAQ (reference sequence). Here the CDR3 DNA reads TGTGCCAGCAGCTTTTCTCGGGGGCTGAACACTGAAGCTTTCTTT. This codes for CASSFSRGLNTEAFF.

The chain uses TRBV7-9 and TRBJ1-5; D gene ambiguous. The CDR3 consists of 13 residues. The germline gives CDR1 SEHNR, CDR2 FQNEAQ (reference sequence). The V end was cut by 1 base, the J end by 6 bases, with 7 bases between. CDR3 bases: TGTGCCAGCAGCTTAGGTCAGGTTCAGCCCCAGCATTTT. Encoded protein: CASSLGQVQPQHF.

V usage is TRBV24-1 and J usage is TRBJ1-3, with D unclear. V was trimmed by 7 bases and J by 0 bases, leaving 3 bases between them. This CDR3 is 12 amino acids long. Germline V gene data show CDR1 as KGHDR and CDR2 as SFDVKD. The CDR3 loop is CATRDSGNTIYF. The CDR3 DNA is TGTGCCACCAGGGACTCTGGAAACACCATATATTTT.

The chain couples TRBV5-6 to TRBJ2-1; D possibly uses TRBD1 or TRBD2 (5 bases each). Trimming removed 4 bases from V and 7 bases from J, with 12 bases in between. CDR1 is SGHDT, CDR2 YYEEEE, per germline. CDR3 length: 13 residues. The CDR3, as DNA: TGTGCCAGCAGCCTCGGGGCGGGTAATGAGCAGTTCTTC. This codes for CASSLGAGNEQFF.

This clone was recorded once. This chain uses TRBV18 with TRBJ2-3; unclear D gene. Germline V gene sequence: CDR1 KGHSH, CDR2 LQKENI. Trimming removed 0 bases at V and 2 bases at J, with 6 bases between. CDR3 length: 14 amino acids. CDR3 bases: TGTGCCAGCTCACCACCGGCGCACACAGATACGCAGTATTTT. It is translated as CASSPPAHTDTQYF.

The chain has TRBV5-1 and TRBJ2-7; TRBD1 matches at 9 bases. This CDR3 is 15 amino acids long. Germline loops: CDR1 SGHRS, CDR2 YFSETQ. V shed 0 bases and J 4 bases; nucleotides not matched to a gene: 5. The CDR3 nucleotides are TGCGCCAGCAGCTTGGCCGGGACAGGGATATACGAGCAGTACTTC. Amino acid sequence: CASSLAGTGIYEQYF. The full variable domain, completed using reference TRBV5-1 and TRBJ2-7, is KAGVTQTPRYLIKTRGQQVTLSCSPISGHRSVSWYQQTPGQGLQFLFEYFSETQRNKGNFPGRFSGRQFSNSRSEMNVSTLELGDSALYLCASSLAGTGIYEQYFGPGTRLTVT.

This clone has more than one count but fewer than ten. J is TRBJ1-5 and V is TRBV7-8; no definite D call. Trimming stripped 5 bases from V and 6 bases from J, with 11 bases between. Germline V CDR1 and CDR2: SGHVS, FQNEAQ. The CDR3 is made up of 13 amino acids. CDR3 sequence reads: CASSPGSGQPQHF. CDR3 coding DNA: TGTGCCAGCAGCCCCGGGTCGGGTCAGCCCCAGCATTTT.

The chain has TRBV7-9 and TRBJ2-5; 10 bases fit TRBD2. J was trimmed by 4 bases and V by 2 bases; bases with no gene match: 7. This CDR3 has 16 residues. CDR1 SEHNR and CDR2 FQNEAQ come from the germline V gene (reference sequence). The CDR3 sequence: CASSLSASGRGETQYF. The CDR3 bases are TGTGCCAGCAGCTTATCGGCTAGCGGGAGAGGAGAGACCCAGTACTTC.